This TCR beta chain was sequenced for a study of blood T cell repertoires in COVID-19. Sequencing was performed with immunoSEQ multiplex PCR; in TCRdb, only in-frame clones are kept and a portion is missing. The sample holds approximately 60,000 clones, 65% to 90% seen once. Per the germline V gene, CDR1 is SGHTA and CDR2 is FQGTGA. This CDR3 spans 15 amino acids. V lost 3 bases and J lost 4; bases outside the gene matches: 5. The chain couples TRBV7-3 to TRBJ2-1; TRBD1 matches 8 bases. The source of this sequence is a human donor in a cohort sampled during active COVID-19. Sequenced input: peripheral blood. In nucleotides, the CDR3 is TGTGCCAGCAGCTTGATCCAGGGGGCGTACAATGAGCAGTTCTTC. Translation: CASSLIQGAYNEQFF.